The rows below give T cell receptor beta chains drawn from one sample of a study of beta chain features in type 1 diabetes. Repertoires were generated with immunoSEQ multiplex PCR, while TCRdb's copy carries only in-frame clones and drops some. The table shows roughly 380,000 clones, with 20% occurring only once. Sequences were obtained from naive CD4+ T cells from blood. The receptor source for this set is a woman aged 18-29 years in good health. Each CDR3 is given with its conserved first and last residue. A D gene is named only where the DNA matches it firmly. The size field is filled for only some rows; it gives once, few, many or a size class.

V gene: TRBV4-1; D gene: TRBD2; J gene: TRBJ2-5; clone size: -; CDR3 DNA: TGCGCCAGCAGCCAAGATGGGCGGGGGGCAGGAGAGACCCAGTACTTC; CDR3 protein: CASSQDGRGAGETQYF
V gene: TRBV11-3; D gene: TRBD2; J gene: TRBJ2-2; clone size: few; CDR3 DNA: TGTGCCAGCTTTCCTGGGACTAGCGTTTACAACACCGGGGAGCTGTTTTTT; CDR3 protein: CASFPGTSVYNTGELFF
V gene: TRBV2; D gene: -; J gene: TRBJ1-2; clone size: -; CDR3 DNA: TGTGCCAGCACTGTAGAAGTAGGGGACTATGGCTACACCTTC; CDR3 protein: CASTVEVGDYGYTF
V gene: TRBV14; D gene: TRBD2; J gene: TRBJ2-5; clone size: -; CDR3 DNA: TGTGCCAGCAGCTCGAGCGGGGGGTCCCAAGAGACCCAGTACTTC; CDR3 protein: CASSSSGGSQETQYF
V gene: TRBV10-3; D gene: -; J gene: TRBJ1-1; clone size: -; CDR3 DNA: TGTGCCATCAGGTTTGACAGAGACACTGAAGCTTTCTTT; CDR3 protein: CAIRFDRDTEAFF
V gene: TRBV4-2; D gene: TRBD2; J gene: TRBJ2-3; clone size: few; CDR3 DNA: TGTGCCAGCAGCCAAGTCGGGGGAAGCGGGAGGGCCCTGTATTTT; CDR3 protein: CASSQVGGSGRALYF
V gene: TRBV2; D gene: TRBD2; J gene: TRBJ2-5; clone size: few; CDR3 DNA: TGTGCCAGCAGTGAAGCGCGGACTAGCGGGAGGAGGGAGACCCAGTACTTC; CDR3 protein: CASSEARTSGRRETQYF
V gene: TRBV4-1; D gene: TRBD2; J gene: TRBJ2-1; clone size: few; CDR3 DNA: TGCGCCAGCAGCCAAGGACTAGCGGGAGGGCCCTCTAGGGATGAGCAGTTCTTC; CDR3 protein: CASSQGLAGGPSRDEQFF
V gene: TRBV30; D gene: -; J gene: TRBJ2-5; clone size: -; CDR3 DNA: TGTGCCTGGAGTGGACAGATGGAGACCCAGTACTTC; CDR3 protein: CAWSGQMETQYF
V gene: TRBV4-2; D gene: TRBD2; J gene: TRBJ2-1; clone size: -; CDR3 DNA: TGTGCCAGCAGGCCTGCACGACTAGCGGGAGGGGATGAGCAGTTCTTC; CDR3 protein: CASRPARLAGGDEQFF
V gene: TRBV2; D gene: -; J gene: TRBJ2-5; clone size: few; CDR3 DNA: TGTGCCAGCAGTGCGACGGGAAAAGAGACCCAGTACTTC; CDR3 protein: CASSATGKETQYF
V gene: TRBV11-1; D gene: TRBD1; J gene: TRBJ1-2; clone size: -; CDR3 DNA: TGTGCCAGCAGCTCGGGGACAGGGGGCGGCTATGGCTACACCTTC; CDR3 protein: CASSSGTGGGYGYTF